The clone carrying this T cell receptor (beta chain) was detected only once. Its antigen is undetermined. The ViraFEST assay expanded antigen-specific CD4+ T cells with viral peptide pools before sequencing. Subsequent to roughly 9 days of culture, CD4+ T cells were isolated. Subjects were given two BNT162b2 or mRNA-1273 vaccine doses. Trimming at V came to 0 bases and at J to 6 bases, leaving 9 bases not matched to a gene. The CDR3 consists of 17 residues. Germline assignment: CDR1 SGHRS and CDR2 YFSETQ. Here immunoSEQ multiplex PCR was the method, and the copy in TCRdb shows in-frame clones only, minus some. The data hold about 29,000 clones, with roughly 74% observed a single time. The data stem from a study of vaccination effects on CD4 cells after COVID-19. Study results and caveats: Clones induced by infection and by vaccine showed marked clonal contraction late after vaccination.

The receptor comes from a human donor who received a COVID-19 vaccine. This chain uses TRBV5-1 with TRBJ2-1; TRBD2 matches 10 bases. The sequenced sample was CD4+ T cells from PBMCs cultured with HCoV-OC43 spike peptides, obtained after COVID-19 vaccination. Noted subset: HCoV-OC43 spike overlapping peptide pool stimulation. The CDR3 DNA is TGCGCCAGCAGCTTGGTCATCGGACTAGCGGCCTCCAATGAGCAGTTCTTC. It codes for CASSLVIGLAASNEQFF.